This section outlines one T cell receptor beta chain sequence together with its context. Per germline, CDR1 SGHAT and CDR2 FQNNGV. This CDR3 is built from 15 residues. V was shortened by 1 base and J by 2 bases, with 12 bases between the two germline ends. The assay was immunoSEQ multiplex PCR, and TCRdb's table has in-frame clones only and misses some. In the table there are approximately 51,000 clones, roughly 84% of which are singletons. The sample belongs to a study of blood T cell repertoires in COVID-19. Study details: Samples of COVID-19 (acute and convalescent) were obtained from the United States, Italy and Spain. PBMCs, B-cell-depleted T cells, or T cells were the source of the cDNA or gDNA that made up the material.

This TCR was sampled from a man between 45 and 60 years old with active COVID-19. Input material: peripheral blood. The chain uses TRBV11-2 and TRBJ2-7; maybe TRBD1 (5 bases). The CDR3 DNA follows: TGTGCCAGCAGCTTAGTTGCAGGGCGTACCTACGAGCAGTACTTC. As protein: CASSLVAGRTYEQYF.